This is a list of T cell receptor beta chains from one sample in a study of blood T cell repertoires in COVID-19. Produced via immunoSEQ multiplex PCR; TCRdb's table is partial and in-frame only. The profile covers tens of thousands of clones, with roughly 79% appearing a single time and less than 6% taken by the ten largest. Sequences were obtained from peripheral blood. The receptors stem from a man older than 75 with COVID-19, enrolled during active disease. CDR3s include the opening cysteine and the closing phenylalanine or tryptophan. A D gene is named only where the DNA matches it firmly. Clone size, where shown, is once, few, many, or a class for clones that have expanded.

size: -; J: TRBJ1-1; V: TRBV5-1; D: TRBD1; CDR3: CASSLTGGAEAFF; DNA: TGCGCCAGCAGCTTGACAGGGGGAGCCGAAGCTTTCTTT
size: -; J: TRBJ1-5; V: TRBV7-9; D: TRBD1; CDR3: CASSQGQGIWSDQPQHF; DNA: TGTGCCAGCAGCCAGGGACAGGGGATCTGGAGTGATCAGCCCCAGCATTTT
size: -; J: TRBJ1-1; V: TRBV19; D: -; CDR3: CASSIGMAEANTEAFF; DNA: TGTGCCAGTAGTATAGGCATGGCGGAGGCGAACACTGAAGCTTTCTTT
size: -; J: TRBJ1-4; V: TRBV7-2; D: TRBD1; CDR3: CASSSGQGWREKLFF; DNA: TGTGCCAGCAGCTCGGGACAGGGATGGCGTGAAAAACTGTTTTTT
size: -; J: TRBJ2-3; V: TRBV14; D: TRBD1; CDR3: CASSSRTGGADTQYF; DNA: TGTGCCAGCAGTTCAAGGACAGGGGGAGCAGATACGCAGTATTTT
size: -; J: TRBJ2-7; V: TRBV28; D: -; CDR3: CASSLANPYEQYF; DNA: TGTGCCAGCAGTTTAGCTAATCCGTACGAGCAGTACTTC
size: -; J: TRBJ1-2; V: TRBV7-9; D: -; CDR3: CASSLGQGLTYGYTF; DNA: TGTGCCAGCAGCTTAGGGCAGGGCCTAACCTATGGCTACACCTTC
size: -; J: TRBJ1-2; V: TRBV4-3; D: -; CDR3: CASSQDLQNYGYTF; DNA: TGCGCCAGCAGCCAAGATCTACAGAACTATGGCTACACCTTC
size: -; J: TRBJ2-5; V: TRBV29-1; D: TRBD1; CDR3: CSVDGTGGGETQYF; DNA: TGCAGCGTTGACGGGACAGGGGGTGGGGAGACCCAGTACTTC
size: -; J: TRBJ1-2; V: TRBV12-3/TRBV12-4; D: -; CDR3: CASSLNRGYTF; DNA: TGTGCCAGCAGTTTGAACAGGGGCTACACCTTC
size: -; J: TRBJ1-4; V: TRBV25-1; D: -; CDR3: CASSPKGVTNEKLFF; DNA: TGTGCCAGCAGTCCGAAAGGGGTTACTAATGAAAAACTGTTTTTT
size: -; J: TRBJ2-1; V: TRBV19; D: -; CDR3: CASSTPQGTYNEQFF; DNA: TGTGCCAGTAGTACTCCTCAGGGGACCTACAATGAGCAGTTCTTC
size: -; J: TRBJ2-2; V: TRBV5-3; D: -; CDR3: CARSTIGGRENTGELFF; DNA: TGTGCCAGAAGCACCATCGGGGGGCGGGAGAACACCGGGGAGCTGTTTTTT
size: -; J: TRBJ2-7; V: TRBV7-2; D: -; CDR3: CASSTASGVAYEQYF; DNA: TGTGCCAGCAGCACCGCTTCCGGGGTGGCCTACGAGCAGTACTTC
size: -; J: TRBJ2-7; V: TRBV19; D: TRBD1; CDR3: CASSTTGGSYEQYF; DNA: TGTGCCAGTAGTACGACAGGGGGCTCCTACGAGCAGTACTTC
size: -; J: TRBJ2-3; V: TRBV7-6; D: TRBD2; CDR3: CASSPLAGATTDTQYF; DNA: TGTGCCAGCAGCCCTCTAGCGGGGGCCACCACAGATACGCAGTATTTT
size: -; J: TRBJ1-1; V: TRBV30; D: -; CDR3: CAWSVRGNRGLGAFF; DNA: TGTGCCTGGAGTGTACGTGGTAATCGAGGGCTGGGGGCTTTCTTT
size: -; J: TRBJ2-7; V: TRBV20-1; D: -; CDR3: CSASGQPSYEQYF; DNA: TGCAGTGCTAGTGGACAGCCATCCTACGAGCAGTACTTC
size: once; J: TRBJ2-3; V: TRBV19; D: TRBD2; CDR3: CASSIRTGGGADTQYF; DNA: TGTGCCAGTAGTATTCGGACTGGCGGGGGAGCAGATACGCAGTATTTT
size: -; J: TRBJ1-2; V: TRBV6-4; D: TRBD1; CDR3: CASSDRDRGAYTF; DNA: TGTGCCAGCAGTGACAGGGACAGGGGAGCGTACACCTTC